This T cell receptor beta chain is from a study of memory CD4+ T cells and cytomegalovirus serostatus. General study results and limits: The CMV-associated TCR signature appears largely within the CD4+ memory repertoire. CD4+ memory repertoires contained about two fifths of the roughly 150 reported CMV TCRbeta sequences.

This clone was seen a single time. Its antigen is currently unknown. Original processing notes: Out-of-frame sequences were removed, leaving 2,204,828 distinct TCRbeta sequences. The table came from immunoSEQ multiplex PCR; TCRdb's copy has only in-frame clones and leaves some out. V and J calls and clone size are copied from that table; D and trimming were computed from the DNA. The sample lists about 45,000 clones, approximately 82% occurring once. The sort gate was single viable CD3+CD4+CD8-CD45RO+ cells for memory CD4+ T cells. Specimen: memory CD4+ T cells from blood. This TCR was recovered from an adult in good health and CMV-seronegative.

The CDR3 spells CASSPPRGTGKTYEQYF. CDR3 nucleotide sequence: TGTGCCAGCAGTCCTCCAAGGGGAACAGGGAAGACCTACGAGCAGTACTTC. The chain joins TRBV25-1 to TRBJ2-7, with D possibly TRBD1 on 6 matching bases. Germline loops: CDR1 MGHDK, CDR2 SYGVNS. Trimming pared 5 bases from V and 2 bases from J, leaving 22 bases between. This CDR3 has 17 residues.